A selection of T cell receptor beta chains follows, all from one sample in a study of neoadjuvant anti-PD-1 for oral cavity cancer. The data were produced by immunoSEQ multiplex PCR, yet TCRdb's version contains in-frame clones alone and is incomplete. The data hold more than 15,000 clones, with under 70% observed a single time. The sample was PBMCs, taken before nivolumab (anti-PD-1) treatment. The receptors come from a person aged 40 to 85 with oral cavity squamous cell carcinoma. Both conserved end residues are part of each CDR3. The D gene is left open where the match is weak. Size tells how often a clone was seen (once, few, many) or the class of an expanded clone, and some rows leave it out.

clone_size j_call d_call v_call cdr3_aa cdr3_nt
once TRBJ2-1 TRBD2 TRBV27 CASSSSGSSYNEQFF TGTGCCAGCAGTTCTAGCGGGAGCTCCTACAATGAGCAGTTCTTC
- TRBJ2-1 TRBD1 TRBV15 CATSTRDRFTKEQFF TGTGCCACCAGCACCCGGGACAGGTTCACAAAAGAGCAGTTCTTC
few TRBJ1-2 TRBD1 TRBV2 CASRVRADRGRDGYTF TGTGCCAGCAGAGTACGAGCCGACAGGGGGCGCGATGGCTACACCTTC
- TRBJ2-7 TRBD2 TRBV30 CAWSVRGLAGTGEQYF TGTGCCTGGAGTGTACGTGGACTAGCGGGGACGGGCGAGCAGTACTTC
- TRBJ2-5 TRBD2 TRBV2 CASISGLAGVGETQYF TGTGCCAGCATATCGGGACTAGCGGGAGTGGGAGAGACCCAGTACTTC
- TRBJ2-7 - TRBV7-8 CASSFSTQGEEQYF TGTGCCAGCAGCTTTTCGACACAGGGTGAGGAGCAGTACTTC
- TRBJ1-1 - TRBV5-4 CASSSKQGWTEAFF TGTGCCAGCAGCTCGAAACAGGGCTGGACTGAAGCTTTCTTT
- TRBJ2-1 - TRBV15 CATSKREPLNEQFF TGTGCCACCAGCAAGAGAGAACCCTTAAATGAGCAGTTCTTC
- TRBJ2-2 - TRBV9 CASSQTGLSNTGELFF TGTGCCAGCAGCCAGACGGGACTGTCGAACACCGGGGAGCTGTTTTTT
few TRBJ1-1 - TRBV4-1 CASSQDDPTGIVGTEAFF TGCGCCAGCAGCCAAGATGACCCCACAGGGATAGTAGGAACTGAAGCTTTCTTT
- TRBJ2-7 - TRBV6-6 CASSTGVAYEQYF TGTGCCAGCAGCACAGGCGTAGCCTACGAGCAGTACTTC
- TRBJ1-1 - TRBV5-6 CASSSGGGMNTEAFF TGTGCCAGCAGTTCTGGTGGGGGCATGAACACTGAAGCTTTCTTT
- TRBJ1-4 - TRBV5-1 CASSLQGGFSTNEKLFF TGCGCCAGCAGCTTGCAAGGGGGATTTTCGACTAATGAAAAACTGTTTTTT
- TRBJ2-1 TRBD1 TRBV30 CAWSGDREANEQFF TGTGCCTGGAGTGGGGACAGGGAGGCCAATGAGCAGTTCTTC
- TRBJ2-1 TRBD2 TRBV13 CASSLITGGPDNEQFF TGTGCCAGCAGCTTAATAACGGGAGGGCCGGACAATGAGCAGTTCTTC
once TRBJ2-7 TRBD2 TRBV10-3 CAISPGLNYEQYF TGTGCCATCAGCCCGGGACTAAACTACGAGCAGTACTTC
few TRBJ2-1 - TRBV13 CASSVLQGGPDYNEQFF TGTGCCTCCAGCGTTCTCCAAGGGGGGCCGGATTACAATGAGCAGTTCTTC
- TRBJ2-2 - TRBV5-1 CASSAALVGELFF TGCGCCAGCAGCGCGGCTTTGGTCGGGGAGCTGTTTTTT
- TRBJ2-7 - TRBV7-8 CASSLRDIPYEQYF TGTGCCAGCAGCCTCCGGGACATCCCCTACGAGCAGTACTTC
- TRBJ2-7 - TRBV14 CASSHTTGTFYEQYF TGTGCCAGCAGCCACACGACAGGTACATTCTACGAGCAGTACTTC
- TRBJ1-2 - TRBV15 CATSKDRYGYTF TGTGCCACCAGCAAGGACAGATATGGCTACACCTTC
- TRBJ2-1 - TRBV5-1 CASSLAEGVYNEQFF TGCGCCAGCAGCTTGGCGGAGGGGGTATACAATGAGCAGTTCTTC
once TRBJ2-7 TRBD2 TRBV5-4 CASSVTSGNDEQYF TGTGCCAGCAGTGTGACTAGCGGGAACGACGAGCAGTACTTC
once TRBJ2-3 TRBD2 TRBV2 CASSEREAGTDTQYF TGTGCCAGCAGTGAACGGGAGGCAGGCACAGATACGCAGTATTTT
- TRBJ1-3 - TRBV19 CASSGTFWSSGNTIYF TGTGCCAGTAGTGGGACTTTTTGGAGCTCTGGAAACACCATATATTTT
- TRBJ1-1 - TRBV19 CASSDRNTEAFF TGTGCCAGCTCAGACAGGAACACTGAAGCTTTCTTT